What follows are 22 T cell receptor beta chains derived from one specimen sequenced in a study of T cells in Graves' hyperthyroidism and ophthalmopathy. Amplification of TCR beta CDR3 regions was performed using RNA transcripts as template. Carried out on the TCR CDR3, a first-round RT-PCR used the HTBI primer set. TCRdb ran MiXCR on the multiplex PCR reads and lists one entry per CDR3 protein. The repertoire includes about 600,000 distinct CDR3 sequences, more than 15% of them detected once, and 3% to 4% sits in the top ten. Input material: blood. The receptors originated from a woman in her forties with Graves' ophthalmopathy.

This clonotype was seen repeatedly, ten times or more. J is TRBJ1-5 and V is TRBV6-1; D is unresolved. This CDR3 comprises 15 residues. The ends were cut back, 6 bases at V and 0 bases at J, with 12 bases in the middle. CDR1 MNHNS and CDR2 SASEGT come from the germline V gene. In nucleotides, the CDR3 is TGTGCCAGCAGACGAGGAGATAATAGCAATCAGCCCCAGCATTTT. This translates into CASRRGDNSNQPQHF.

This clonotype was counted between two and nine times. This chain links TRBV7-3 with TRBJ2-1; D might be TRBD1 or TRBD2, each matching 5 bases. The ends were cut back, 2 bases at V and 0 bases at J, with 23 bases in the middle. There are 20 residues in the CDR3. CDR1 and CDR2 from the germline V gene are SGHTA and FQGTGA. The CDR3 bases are TGTGCCAGCAGCTTAGAGGTGGGAGATGCCGGACATTTCTCCTACAATGAGCAGTTCTTC. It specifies CASSLEVGDAGHFSYNEQFF.

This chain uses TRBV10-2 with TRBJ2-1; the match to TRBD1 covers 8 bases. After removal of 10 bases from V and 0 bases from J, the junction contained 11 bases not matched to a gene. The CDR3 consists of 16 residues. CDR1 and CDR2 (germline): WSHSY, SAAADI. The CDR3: CAILGQGATSYNEQFF. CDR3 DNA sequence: TGCGCCATATTAGGGCAGGGGGCGACCTCCTACAATGAGCAGTTCTTC.

This CDR3 is CASSNRGANLYGYTF. The CDR3 bases are TGTGCCAGCTCCAATAGGGGGGCTAACTTATATGGCTACACCTTC. The chain is built from TRBV7-2 and TRBJ1-2; a weak D match, TRBD1 (6 bases). Trimming stripped 8 bases from V and 5 bases from J, with 21 bases between. The CDR3 loop spans 15 amino acids. The germline V gene encodes CDR1 SGHTA and CDR2 FQGNSA.

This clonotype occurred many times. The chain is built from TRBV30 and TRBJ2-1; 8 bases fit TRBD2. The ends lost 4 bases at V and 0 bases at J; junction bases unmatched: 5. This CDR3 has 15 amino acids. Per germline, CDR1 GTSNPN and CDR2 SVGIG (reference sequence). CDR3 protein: CAWTPGTSSYNEQFF. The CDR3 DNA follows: TGTGCCTGGACTCCCGGGACTAGCTCCTACAATGAGCAGTTCTTC.

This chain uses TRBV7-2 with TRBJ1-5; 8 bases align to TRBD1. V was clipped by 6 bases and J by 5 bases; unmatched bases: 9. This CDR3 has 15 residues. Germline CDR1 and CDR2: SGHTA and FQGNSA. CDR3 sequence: CASSAQGVLHQPQHF. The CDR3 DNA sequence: TGTGCCAGCAGTGCACAGGGGGTCCTACATCAGCCCCAGCATTTT.

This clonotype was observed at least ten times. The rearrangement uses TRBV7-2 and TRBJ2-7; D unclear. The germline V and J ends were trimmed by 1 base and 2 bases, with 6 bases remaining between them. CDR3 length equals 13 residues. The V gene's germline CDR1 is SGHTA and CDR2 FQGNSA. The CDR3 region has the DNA TGTGCCAGCAGCTTAGAAGACCCCTACGAGCAGTACTTC. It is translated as CASSLEDPYEQYF. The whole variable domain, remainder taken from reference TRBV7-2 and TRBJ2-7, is GAGVSQSPSNKVTEKGKDVELRCDPISGHTALYWYRQSLGQGLEFLIYFQGNSAPDKSGLPSDRFSAERTGGSVSTLTIQRTQQEDSAVYLCASSLEDPYEQYFGPGTRLTVT.

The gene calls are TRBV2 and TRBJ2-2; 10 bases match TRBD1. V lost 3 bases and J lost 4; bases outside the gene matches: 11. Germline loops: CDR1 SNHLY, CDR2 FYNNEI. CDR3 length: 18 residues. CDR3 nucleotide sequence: TGTGCCAGCAGTGAGTTTACTACCGGGACAGGGGCCACCGGGGAGCTGTTTTTT. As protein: CASSEFTTGTGATGELFF.

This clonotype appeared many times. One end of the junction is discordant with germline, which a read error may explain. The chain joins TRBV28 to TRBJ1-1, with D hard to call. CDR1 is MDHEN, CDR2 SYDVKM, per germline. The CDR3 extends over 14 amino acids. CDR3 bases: TGTACCAGCGGTTTAGGAGAGATGATCACTGAAGCTTTCTTT. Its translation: CTSGLGEMITEAFF.

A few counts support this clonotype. CDR3: CASILAAGGPNEQFF. Here the CDR3 DNA reads TGCGCCAGCATCCTCGCAGCGGGGGGGCCAAATGAGCAGTTCTTC. The chain couples TRBV5-1 to TRBJ2-1; 10 bases fit TRBD2. This CDR3 is built from 15 residues. J was trimmed by 7 bases and V by 6 bases; bases with no gene match: 10. Germline V gene sequence: CDR1 SGHRS, CDR2 YFSETQ. Using reference TRBV5-1 and TRBJ2-1 for the parts outside the CDR3, the full variable domain is KAGVTQTPRYLIKTRGQQVTLSCSPISGHRSVSWYQQTPGQGLQFLFEYFSETQRNKGNFPGRFSGRQFSNSRSEMNVSTLELGDSALYLCASILAAGGPNEQFFGPGTRLTVL.

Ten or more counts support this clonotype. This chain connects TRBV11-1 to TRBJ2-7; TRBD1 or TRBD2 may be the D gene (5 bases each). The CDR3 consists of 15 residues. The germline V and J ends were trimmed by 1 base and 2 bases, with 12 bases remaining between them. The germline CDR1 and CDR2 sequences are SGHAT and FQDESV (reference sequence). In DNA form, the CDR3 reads TGTGCCAGCAGCTTAGAGGGGACGGCAACCTACGAGCAGTACTTC. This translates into CASSLEGTATYEQYF.

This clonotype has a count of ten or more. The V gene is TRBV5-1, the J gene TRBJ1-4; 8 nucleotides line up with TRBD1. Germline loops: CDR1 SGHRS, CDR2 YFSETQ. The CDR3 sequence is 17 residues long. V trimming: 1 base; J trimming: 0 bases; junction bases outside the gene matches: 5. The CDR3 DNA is TGCGCCAGCAGCTTGTCAGGGACAGGCGCAACTAATGAAAAACTGTTTTTT. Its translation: CASSLSGTGATNEKLFF.

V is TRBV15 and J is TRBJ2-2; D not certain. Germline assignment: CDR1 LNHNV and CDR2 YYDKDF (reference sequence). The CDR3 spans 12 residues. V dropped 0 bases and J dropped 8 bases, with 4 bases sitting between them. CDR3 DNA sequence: TGTGCCACCAGCAGAGAGGTGGGGGAGCTGTTTTTT. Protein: CATSREVGELFF.

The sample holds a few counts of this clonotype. In DNA form, the CDR3 reads TGTGCCAGCACACGACCAGGCGTAGATGGCTACACCTTC. This gives the protein CASTRPGVDGYTF. This chain links TRBV11-1 with TRBJ1-2; D unclear. The CDR3 has 13 residues. Trimming cost V 7 bases and J 6 bases, with 15 bases left between them. Germline CDR1 reads SGHAT; CDR2 reads FQDESV (reference sequence).

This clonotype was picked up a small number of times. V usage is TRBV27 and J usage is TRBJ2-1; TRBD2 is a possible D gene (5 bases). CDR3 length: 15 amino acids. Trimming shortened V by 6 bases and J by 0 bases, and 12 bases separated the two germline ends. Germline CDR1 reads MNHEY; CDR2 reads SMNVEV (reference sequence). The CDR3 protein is CASRKEGYSYNEQFF. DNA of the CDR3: TGTGCCAGCAGGAAAGAGGGCTACTCCTACAATGAGCAGTTCTTC.

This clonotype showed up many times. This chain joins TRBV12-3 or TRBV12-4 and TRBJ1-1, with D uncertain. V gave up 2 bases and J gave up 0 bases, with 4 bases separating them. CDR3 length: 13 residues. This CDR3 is CASSLSLNTEAFF. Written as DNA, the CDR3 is TGTGCCAGCAGTTTAAGCCTGAACACTGAAGCTTTCTTT.

The CDR3 DNA reads TGCAGCGCCTACAGGGACGACGGAGAGACCCAGTACTTC. As protein: CSAYRDDGETQYF. The chain couples TRBV29-1 to TRBJ2-5; perhaps TRBD1 as D (6 bases). The V end lost 7 bases, the J end lost 4 bases, and 16 bases lay between the germline ends. The CDR3 length is 13 residues. CDR1 SQVTM and CDR2 ANQGSEA come from the germline V gene.

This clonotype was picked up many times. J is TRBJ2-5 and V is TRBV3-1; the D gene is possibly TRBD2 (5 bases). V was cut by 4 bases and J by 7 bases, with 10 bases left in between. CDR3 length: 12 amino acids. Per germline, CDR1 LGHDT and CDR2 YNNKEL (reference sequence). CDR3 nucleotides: TGTGCCAGCAGCCCTAGCTACGCGACCCAGTACTTC. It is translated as CASSPSYATQYF.

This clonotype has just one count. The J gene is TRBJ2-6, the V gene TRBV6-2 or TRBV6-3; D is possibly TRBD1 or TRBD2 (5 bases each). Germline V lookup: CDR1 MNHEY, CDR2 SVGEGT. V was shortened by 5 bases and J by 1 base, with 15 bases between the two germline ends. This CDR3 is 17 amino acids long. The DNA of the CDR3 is TGTGCCAGCAGTGGGCCGGGACGTACATCTGGGGCCAACGTCCTGACTTTC. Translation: CASSGPGRTSGANVLTF.

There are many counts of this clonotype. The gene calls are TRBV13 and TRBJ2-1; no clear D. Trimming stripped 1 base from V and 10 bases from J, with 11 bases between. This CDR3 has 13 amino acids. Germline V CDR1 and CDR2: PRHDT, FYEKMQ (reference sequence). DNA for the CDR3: TGTGCCAGCAGCTTAGACGACGGGCGCGAGCAGTTCTTC. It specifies CASSLDDGREQFF.

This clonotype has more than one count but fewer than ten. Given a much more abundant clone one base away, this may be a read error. In DNA form, the CDR3 reads TGTGCCAGCAGTCTAGCGGGGGCCAACACAGATACGCAGTATTTT. Its translation is CASSLAGANTDTQYF. The V call is TRBV25-1, the J call TRBJ2-3; 10 positions match TRBD2. The CDR3 has 15 residues. The V gene end was trimmed by 5 bases and the J gene end by 2 bases; junction bases not matched to a gene: 4. Germline V gives CDR1 MGHDK, CDR2 SYGVNS.

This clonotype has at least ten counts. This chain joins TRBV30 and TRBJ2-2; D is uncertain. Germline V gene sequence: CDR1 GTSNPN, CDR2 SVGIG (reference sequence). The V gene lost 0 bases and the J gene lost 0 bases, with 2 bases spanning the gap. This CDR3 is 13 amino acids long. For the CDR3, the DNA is TGTGCCTGGAGTGTAGCGAACACCGGGGAGCTGTTTTTT. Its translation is CAWSVANTGELFF.